The 29 T cell receptor beta chains given below trace back to one sample, sequenced in a study of T cell responses to AZD1222 COVID-19 vaccine. Only in-frame clones appear in the TCRdb table, and some are missing; sequencing was by immunoSEQ multiplex PCR. The sample includes 150,000 to 200,000 clones, roughly 90% seen only once; the top ten take more than 5%. Sequencing used peripheral blood, obtained on day 0 of AZD1222 vaccination. These receptors were collected from an adult in good health.

This clone was recorded only once. V gene TRBV4-1 combines with J gene TRBJ1-6; 7 bases match TRBD1. Per the germline V gene, CDR1 is MGHRA and CDR2 is YSYEKL. This CDR3 is built from 15 residues. Trimming at V came to 4 bases and at J to 7 bases, leaving 7 bases not matched to a gene. The CDR3 sequence is CASSLLGTANSPLHF. The CDR3 coding sequence is TGCGCCAGCAGCCTCCTCGGGACAGCCAATTCACCCCTCCACTTT.

In its sample, this clone was seen a few times. The CDR3 protein is CASSLPPGESYEQYF. The CDR3 bases are TGTGCCAGCAGCTTACCACCGGGGGAATCCTACGAGCAGTACTTC. The chain couples TRBV7-9 to TRBJ2-7; possible D gene TRBD2, 6 bases. There are 15 residues in the CDR3. V lost 2 bases and J lost 1, with 12 bases in between. Germline CDR1 is SEHNR and CDR2 is FQNEAQ (reference sequence).

The rearrangement links TRBV28 to TRBJ1-2; the D gene is possibly TRBD1 (6 bases). CDR3 length: 14 residues. Germline-derived CDR1 and CDR2 are MDHEN and SYDVKM. Trimming stripped 8 bases from V and 4 bases from J, with 17 bases between. Here the CDR3 reads CASLPRGLIYGYTF. CDR3 DNA sequence: TGTGCCAGCCTCCCGAGGGGGTTGATCTATGGCTACACCTTC.

The chain links TRBV4-2 to TRBJ1-2; possible D gene TRBD1, 6 bases. The CDR3 sequence is 17 residues long. Germline V gene lookup returns CDR1 LGHNA and CDR2 YNFKEQ. The V end lost 3 bases, the J end lost 2 bases, and 19 bases lay between the germline ends. CDR3 sequence (DNA): TGTGCCAGCAGCCACCCCGGGGTACAGGGTTCGAACTATGGCTACACCTTC. Amino acid sequence: CASSHPGVQGSNYGYTF.

This sequence joins TRBV6-5 and TRBJ1-1; D gene ambiguous. Trimming removed 3 bases at V and 0 bases at J, with 14 bases between. Germline CDR1 reads MNHEY; CDR2 reads SVGAGI. The length of the CDR3 is 16 residues. The CDR3 region is CASSYDSTELNTEAFF. The DNA of the CDR3 is TGTGCCAGCAGTTATGATTCTACGGAGTTGAACACTGAAGCTTTCTTT.

The chain carries TRBV27 and TRBJ1-1; a weak D match, TRBD1 (6 bases). The CDR3 totals 13 residues. V lost 6 bases and J lost 5, with 13 bases in between. Germline V gives CDR1 MNHEY, CDR2 SMNVEV (reference sequence). The CDR3 coding sequence is TGTGCCAGCAGCGTCACAGGGAGGACTGAAGCTTTCTTT. It yields the protein CASSVTGRTEAFF.

V gene TRBV7-9 combines with J gene TRBJ1-1; 9 bases are a match to TRBD1. The trim removed 1 base at V and 1 base at J, leaving 7 bases unmatched. CDR3 length equals 17 residues. In germline, CDR1 is SEHNR, CDR2 FQNEAQ (reference sequence). In nucleotides, the CDR3 is TGTGCCAGCAGCTTAGAGACAGGGGGTCATCGGAACACTGAAGCTTTCTTT. Its translation: CASSLETGGHRNTEAFF.

The DNA for the CDR3 is TGTGCCAGCAGCTTGGTGGTCCTCTCTGGAAACACCATATATTTT. This translates into CASSLVVLSGNTIYF. The chain employs TRBV5-5 and TRBJ1-3; D is unclear. The CDR3 consists of 15 residues. The germline V gene encodes CDR1 SGHKS and CDR2 YYEKEE (reference sequence). Trimming took off 0 bases at V and 0 bases at J, with 7 bases between the two ends.

V usage is TRBV19 and J usage is TRBJ2-6; TRBD1 aligns across 7 bases. This CDR3 has 19 residues. The germline V gene encodes CDR1 LNHDA and CDR2 SQIVND (reference sequence). The junction had 13 bases not matched to a gene; V was cut back by 5 bases and J by 0 bases. CDR3 nucleotides: TGTGCCAGTAGTCCGCCGTACAGGGGAGACAGCTCTGGGGCCAACGTCCTGACTTTC. Translation: CASSPPYRGDSSGANVLTF.

This clone is a singleton in its sample. CDR3 in amino acids: CASSFPGTSAVWAYTGELFF. The CDR3 region has the DNA TGTGCCAGCAGCTTTCCCGGGACTTCGGCAGTTTGGGCCTACACCGGGGAGCTGTTTTTT. The chain couples TRBV5-8 to TRBJ2-2, with a tentative D call TRBD2 (6 bases). The germline gives CDR1 SGHTS, CDR2 YDEGEE. This CDR3 region has 20 residues. V was shortened by 2 bases and J by 3 bases, with 26 bases between the two germline ends.

The chain recombines TRBV30 with TRBJ1-3; TRBD1 matches 8 bases. CDR1 GTSNPN and CDR2 SVGIG come from the germline V gene (reference sequence). The CDR3 extends over 18 amino acids. The junction had 12 bases not matched to a gene; V was cut back by 2 bases and J by 0 bases. The CDR3 spells CAWSRTGQMVFSGNTIYF. DNA of the CDR3: TGTGCCTGGAGTCGGACAGGGCAGATGGTTTTCTCTGGAAACACCATATATTTT.

This clone has just a few counts. An end of the junction does not agree with germline; a read error may underlie this. Other DNA sequences from this sample encode an identical CDR3 as well. The V call is TRBV7-2, the J call TRBJ2-1; unclear D gene. This CDR3 region has 11 residues. Germline V gives CDR1 SGHTA, CDR2 FQGNSA. The chain's CDR3 is CASSSFNEQFF. The CDR3 coding sequence is TGTGCCAGCAGCTCCTTCAATGAGCAGTTCTTC.

The V gene is TRBV2, the J gene TRBJ1-5, with D perhaps matching TRBD1 (6 bases). Germline V gives CDR1 SNHLY, CDR2 FYNNEI. The CDR3 is made up of 13 amino acids. The V gene lost 10 bases and the J gene lost 5 bases, with 15 bases spanning the gap. The CDR3 spells CATEQGKDQPQHF. As DNA, the CDR3 is TGTGCCACCGAACAGGGAAAGGATCAGCCCCAGCATTTT.

This clone has just one count. The chain carries TRBV7-7 and TRBJ2-5; perhaps TRBD1 as D (5 bases). The CDR3 is made up of 13 amino acids. Trimming took 1 base from V and 2 from J, leaving 5 bases between them. Germline V gene lookup returns CDR1 SSHAT and CDR2 FNYEAQ (reference sequence). In DNA form, the CDR3 reads TGTGCCAGCAGCTTAGGACAGCAAGAGACCCAGTACTTC. This sequence encodes CASSLGQQETQYF.

This CDR3 reads CAWSVWGSSEQYF. Written as DNA, the CDR3 is TGTGCCTGGAGTGTATGGGGCAGTTCGGAGCAGTACTTC. The rearrangement uses TRBV30 and TRBJ2-7, with a weak D call TRBD1 (5 bases). Trimming took off 0 bases at V and 7 bases at J, with 13 bases between the two ends. Germline V lookup: CDR1 GTSNPN, CDR2 SVGIG (reference sequence). The CDR3 has 13 residues.

This clone was seen a handful of times. The chain employs TRBV6-2 or TRBV6-3 and TRBJ2-6; D gene ambiguous. Looked up from germline, CDR1 is MNHEY and CDR2 is SVGEGT. The CDR3 has 15 amino acids. V was trimmed by 3 bases and J by 0 bases, leaving 6 bases between them. CDR3 loop: CASSYVSSGANVLTF. The CDR3 DNA reads as TGTGCCAGCAGTTATGTTAGCTCTGGGGCCAACGTCCTGACTTTC.

This sequence joins TRBV25-1 and TRBJ1-5; D is uncertain. CDR1 is MGHDK and CDR2 is SYGVNS in the germline V gene. Trimming left V 1 base short and J 6 bases short, with 10 bases between. The CDR3 totals 14 residues. CDR3 residues: CASSESKGTQPQHF. DNA of the CDR3: TGTGCCAGCAGTGAATCCAAAGGAACTCAGCCCCAGCATTTT.

This clone was picked up one time. The V and J genes are TRBV19 and TRBJ1-1, with no clear D. In germline, CDR1 is LNHDA, CDR2 SQIVND (reference sequence). This CDR3 comprises 14 residues. V lost 3 bases to trimming and J lost 2 bases, with 10 bases between them. The CDR3 DNA sequence: TGTGCCAGTAGTATTACGGGCAGTAACACTGAAGCTTTCTTT. It yields the protein CASSITGSNTEAFF.

The chain joins TRBV5-4 to TRBJ1-6, with unresolved D. Germline-derived CDR1 and CDR2 are SGHNT and YYREEE (reference sequence). Trimming took off 1 base at V and 0 bases at J, with 5 bases between the two ends. The CDR3 is 15 amino acids. As DNA, the CDR3 is TGTGCCAGCAGCTTGTGGAGCTCCTATAATTCACCCCTCCACTTT. Residues: CASSLWSSYNSPLHF.

The CDR3 region is CASNRDRARGEKLFF. CDR3 in DNA: TGTGCCAGCAACCGGGACAGGGCCAGGGGTGAAAAACTGTTTTTT. This chain uses TRBV6-5 with TRBJ1-4; 9 positions agree with TRBD1. The CDR3 length is 15 residues. Germline-derived CDR1 and CDR2 are MNHEY and SVGAGI. The junction had 10 bases not matched to a gene; V was cut back by 7 bases and J by 7 bases.

This rearrangement joins TRBV5-6 to TRBJ1-1; TRBD1 matches 10 bases. V lost 5 bases and J lost 4; bases outside the gene matches: 5. The length of the CDR3 is 14 residues. In germline, CDR1 is SGHDT, CDR2 YYEEEE. The CDR3 protein is CASRGQGRRTEAFF. CDR3 coding DNA: TGTGCCAGCAGGGGACAGGGGAGGCGCACTGAAGCTTTCTTT. The full variable domain, in which reference TRBV5-6 and TRBJ1-1 provide the parts outside the CDR3, is DAGVTQSPTHLIKTRGQQVTLRCSPKSGHDTVSWYQQALGQGPQFIFQYYEEEERQRGNFPDRFSGHQFPNYSSELNVNALLLGDSALYLCASRGQGRRTEAFFGQGTRLTVV.

The chain carries TRBV15 and TRBJ1-2, with 8 nucleotides matching TRBD1. The CDR3 length is 17 residues. Losses at the gene ends were 5 bases for V and 8 bases for J; bases not matched to a gene: 19. CDR1 is LNHNV, CDR2 YYDKDF, per germline (reference sequence). The CDR3 here is CATSPHRGTSTWGGYTF. CDR3 DNA sequence: TGTGCCACCAGCCCCCACAGGGGGACATCCACTTGGGGCGGCTACACCTTC.

This clone was counted only a few times. This chain uses TRBV5-5 with TRBJ1-2; the match to TRBD1 covers 11 bases. Germline-derived CDR1 and CDR2 are SGHKS and YYEKEE (reference sequence). With 1 base clipped from V and 6 bases from J, the junction kept 11 bases outside the gene matches. The CDR3 covers 17 residues. The CDR3 loop is CASSLLPGDRGGNGYTF. DNA of the CDR3: TGTGCCAGCAGCTTGCTGCCCGGGGACAGGGGGGGTAATGGCTACACCTTC.

This chain joins TRBV7-2 and TRBJ2-3; D is possibly TRBD1 or TRBD2 (5 bases each). In germline, CDR1 is SGHTA, CDR2 FQGNSA. This CDR3 has 16 residues. V was cut by 6 bases and J by 0 bases, with 16 bases left in between. CDR3 protein: CASRKGTYISTDTQYF. CDR3 DNA sequence: TGTGCCAGCAGAAAGGGGACCTATATTAGCACAGATACGCAGTATTTT.

This chain joins TRBV7-8 and TRBJ2-2; 11 nucleotides line up with TRBD2. The CDR3 has 14 amino acids. Germline V gives CDR1 SGHVS, CDR2 FQNEAQ. The J segment lost 6 bases and the V segment lost 7 bases, leaving 4 bases of the junction unmatched. The CDR3 spells CASIAGGLSGELFF. The CDR3 coding sequence is TGTGCCAGCATAGCGGGGGGGCTTTCCGGGGAGCTGTTTTTT.

The chain employs TRBV19 and TRBJ1-1; D is possibly TRBD1 (5 bases). The CDR3 runs to 18 residues. The ends were cut back, 3 bases at V and 5 bases at J, with 25 bases in the middle. Germline V lookup: CDR1 LNHDA, CDR2 SQIVND (reference sequence). The CDR3 is CASSMGLPGQGKGTEAFF. The CDR3, as DNA: TGTGCCAGTAGTATGGGCCTACCGGGGCAGGGAAAAGGGACTGAAGCTTTCTTT.

This chain uses TRBV28 with TRBJ1-2; D not resolved. Germline values: CDR1 MDHEN, CDR2 SYDVKM. V was shortened by 8 bases and J by 8 bases, with 18 bases between the two germline ends. The CDR3 runs 13 residues. The CDR3 loop reads CASATGGLWGYTF. The CDR3 bases are TGTGCCAGCGCCACGGGAGGCCTTTGGGGCTACACCTTC.

The gene calls are TRBV5-1 and TRBJ2-7, with D tentatively TRBD1 (5 bases). The V end lost 3 bases, the J end lost 2 bases, and 12 bases lay between the germline ends. CDR1 is SGHRS and CDR2 is YFSETQ in the germline V gene. This CDR3 is built from 14 residues. The CDR3 sequence is CASSSSDRPYEQYF. The CDR3 DNA is TGCGCCAGCAGCTCTTCCGACAGACCCTACGAGCAGTACTTC.

This clone showed up just a few times. This chain joins TRBV6-6 and TRBJ1-5; 8 bases line up with TRBD1. This CDR3 comprises 23 residues. Germline V gene sequence: CDR1 MNHNY, CDR2 SVGAGI (reference sequence). The trim removed 5 bases at V and 2 bases at J, leaving 29 bases unmatched. CDR3: CASSRRTGTGFALAERGNQPQHF. The CDR3 nucleotides read TGTGCCAGCAGTCGACGGACAGGGACTGGGTTTGCCCTGGCGGAGAGGGGCAATCAGCCCCAGCATTTT.